A single sample gave rise to the 9 T cell receptor beta chains below, sequenced in a study of T cell changes during pregnancy in multiple sclerosis. Here immunoSEQ multiplex PCR was the method, and the copy in TCRdb shows in-frame clones only, minus some. The sample lists fewer than 100,000 clones; 70% to 90% were seen once. Sequencing used peripheral blood, obtained before pregnancy. These TCRs come from a female donor with multiple sclerosis, enrolled in a pregnancy study.

V is TRBV29-1 and J is TRBJ1-2; possible D gene TRBD1, 5 bases. The CDR3 consists of 11 residues. Germline V gene sequence: CDR1 SQVTM, CDR2 ANQGSEA. V lost 3 bases to trimming and J lost 3 bases, with 5 bases between them. CDR3 region: CSVDRDYGYTF. The CDR3 DNA reads TGCAGCGTTGACAGGGACTATGGCTACACCTTC.

Notes on this clone: Because the CDR3's place on the DNA is in doubt, the DNA is left out and the CDR3 is given as listed by TCRdb. Other DNA sequences of this sample code for an identical CDR3. J is TRBJ1-1 and V is TRBV28. The CDR3 comprises 12 residues, both ends counted. CDR1 is MDHEN and CDR2 is SYDVKM in the germline V gene. CDR3: CASSSSGTEAFF.

For the CDR3, the DNA is TGTGCCAGCAGTGAACAGCCTCCCGCACAGGGGACCCAGTACTTC. Its translation is CASSEQPPAQGTQYF. This chain connects TRBV2 to TRBJ2-5; the D gene is possibly TRBD1 (6 bases). Germline-derived CDR1 and CDR2 are SNHLY and FYNNEI. The CDR3 spans 15 residues. V gave up 2 bases and J gave up 7 bases, with 17 bases separating them.

This clone was recorded once. The chain couples TRBV5-6 to TRBJ1-5, with D perhaps matching TRBD1 (5 bases). The CDR3 runs 14 residues. From germline, CDR1 is SGHDT and CDR2 YYEEEE. V was clipped by 3 bases and J by 5 bases, with 12 bases between them. The CDR3 sequence: CASSSTADYQPQHF. The CDR3 DNA sequence: TGTGCCAGCAGCTCGACAGCAGATTATCAGCCCCAGCATTTT.

This rearrangement joins TRBV4-3 to TRBJ2-1; D is possibly TRBD2 (5 bases). This CDR3 spans 13 amino acids. The V gene's germline CDR1 is LGHNA and CDR2 YSLEER. V lost 0 bases and J lost 10, with 10 bases in between. This CDR3 is CASSQDPGYEQFF. Written as DNA, the CDR3 is TGCGCCAGCAGCCAAGATCCGGGATACGAGCAGTTCTTC.

This clone was observed once. This chain joins TRBV2 and TRBJ2-7; 9 bases line up with TRBD1. The CDR3 has 15 residues. Germline V gives CDR1 SNHLY, CDR2 FYNNEI. The trim removed 5 bases at V and 3 bases at J, leaving 8 bases unmatched. Written as DNA, the CDR3 is TGTGCCAGCAGTCAGCTCGGACAGGGGTTCTACGAGCAGTACTTC. It is translated as CASSQLGQGFYEQYF.

V usage is TRBV5-6 and J usage is TRBJ2-1; possible D gene TRBD1, 5 bases. Germline V gene lookup returns CDR1 SGHDT and CDR2 YYEEEE. This CDR3 is built from 18 residues. The V gene lost 1 base and the J gene lost 0 bases, with 17 bases spanning the gap. The CDR3: CASSLSIDSLSSYNEQFF. The CDR3 nucleotides are TGTGCCAGCAGCTTGAGTATCGACAGCCTCAGCTCCTACAATGAGCAGTTCTTC.

The V gene is TRBV6-5, the J gene TRBJ1-2; tentatively, D is TRBD1 (5 bases). Trimming shortened V by 6 bases and J by 8 bases, and 16 bases separated the two germline ends. The CDR3 is 13 residues long. CDR1 and CDR2 from the germline V gene are MNHEY and SVGAGI. CDR3 region: CASSLRGIRGYTF. The CDR3 bases are TGTGCCAGCAGCCTACGGGGGATCCGCGGCTACACCTTC.

This rearrangement joins TRBV27 to TRBJ2-2; the D gene is possibly TRBD2 (6 bases). The CDR3 runs to 17 residues. Germline assignment: CDR1 MNHEY and CDR2 SMNVEV (reference sequence). V lost 8 bases to trimming and J lost 2 bases, with 21 bases between them. The CDR3 DNA sequence: TGTGCCAGCCATGGACGGGGAGGCCCTATTAACACCGGGGAGCTGTTTTTT. Amino acid sequence: CASHGRGGPINTGELFF.